This entry lists 19 T cell receptor beta chains sequenced from one sample in a study of blood T cell repertoires in COVID-19. Sequenced by immunoSEQ multiplex PCR; TCRdb stores in-frame clones only, minus some. The data hold a few hundred thousand clones, with about 90% observed a single time. The sample taken for sequencing was PBMCs or T cells enriched from blood (not recorded which). The receptors were gathered from a man aged 30-40 years who had recovered from COVID-19.

This chain joins TRBV5-4 and TRBJ1-5, with D perhaps TRBD1 (5 bases). Germline CDR1 reads SGHNT; CDR2 reads YYREEE (reference sequence). This CDR3 spans 15 amino acids. Trimming cost V 0 bases and J 1 base, with 8 bases left between them. The CDR3 loop reads CASSLGSGSNQPQHF. CDR3 nucleotide sequence: TGTGCCAGCAGCTTGGGTTCAGGGAGCAATCAGCCCCAGCATTTT.

This rearrangement joins TRBV19 to TRBJ2-3; 10 nucleotides agree with TRBD2. Trimming at V came to 10 bases and at J to 0 bases, leaving 4 bases not matched to a gene. This CDR3 region has 14 residues. Germline loops: CDR1 LNHDA, CDR2 SQIVND (reference sequence). This CDR3 is CATRTSGSTDTQYF. The CDR3 DNA sequence: TGTGCCACTAGGACTAGCGGAAGCACAGATACGCAGTATTTT.

The chain couples TRBV9 to TRBJ1-5, with a weak D call TRBD1 (5 bases). This CDR3 has 15 residues. V was cut by 0 bases and J by 7 bases, with 14 bases left in between. Germline lookup yields CDR1 SGDLS and CDR2 YYNGEE. The CDR3: CASSVGGQGGQPQHF. CDR3 in DNA: TGTGCCAGCAGCGTAGGAGGGCAGGGAGGACAGCCCCAGCATTTT.

The CDR3 bases are TGTGCCACCAGTGATCAAGTAGCGGGAGGGTACGAGCAGTACTTC. Translated: CATSDQVAGGYEQYF. The rearrangement uses TRBV24-1 and TRBJ2-7, with TRBD2 matching 11 bases. Unmatched junction bases numbered 4, after V lost 3 bases and J lost 4 bases. Germline V lookup: CDR1 KGHDR, CDR2 SFDVKD. This CDR3 has 15 amino acids.

The chain combines TRBV7-9 with TRBJ2-5, with TRBD2 matching over 12 bases. The CDR3 extends over 15 amino acids. After removal of 2 bases from V and 4 bases from J, the junction contained 2 bases not matched to a gene. Germline lookup yields CDR1 SEHNR and CDR2 FQNEAQ (reference sequence). The CDR3 sequence is CASSLSLAGGETQYF. The CDR3 DNA follows: TGTGCCAGCAGCTTATCACTAGCGGGAGGAGAGACCCAGTACTTC.

The chain couples TRBV7-9 to TRBJ2-1; a possible D gene is TRBD1 (6 bases). The germline V and J ends were trimmed by 5 bases and 0 bases, with 14 bases remaining between them. The CDR3 has 16 amino acids. Germline CDR1 and CDR2: SEHNR and FQNEAQ (reference sequence). The chain's CDR3 is CASSPQGSSSYNEQFF. Written as DNA, the CDR3 is TGTGCCAGCAGCCCCCAGGGGTCTAGCTCCTACAATGAGCAGTTCTTC.

The chain carries TRBV24-1 and TRBJ2-2, with D perhaps TRBD2 (6 bases). CDR1 KGHDR and CDR2 SFDVKD come from the germline V gene. The CDR3 covers 16 residues. The V gene lost 3 bases and the J gene lost 4 bases, with 14 bases spanning the gap. CDR3: CATSDERGRITGELFF. The CDR3 nucleotides read TGTGCCACCAGTGATGAGAGAGGGAGGATCACCGGGGAGCTGTTTTTT.

The chain combines TRBV10-3 with TRBJ2-2, with 9 bases fitting TRBD2. Germline loops: CDR1 ENHRY, CDR2 SYGVKD. This CDR3 has 18 amino acids. The V and J ends lost 6 bases and 4 bases, in that order; junction bases with no gene match: 15. CDR3 bases: TGTGCCATCAGGCAGGGGACGGGAGCGGGAGGTCCCACCGGGGAGCTGTTTTTT. Amino acids: CAIRQGTGAGGPTGELFF.

The J gene is TRBJ2-1, the V gene TRBV24-1; D remains ambiguous. Deletions cut 3 bases from V and 7 bases from J, with 9 bases between. Germline CDR1 and CDR2: KGHDR and SFDVKD. There are 13 residues in the CDR3. The CDR3 nucleotides are TGTGCCACCAGTGATAGCCACCGAAATGAGCAGTTCTTC. Protein: CATSDSHRNEQFF.

This rearrangement joins TRBV20-1 to TRBJ1-4; D gene ambiguous. The V gene lost 7 bases and the J gene lost 7 bases, with 10 bases spanning the gap. Germline-derived CDR1 and CDR2 are DFQATT and SNEGSKA (reference sequence). The CDR3 consists of 11 residues. As DNA, the CDR3 is TGCAGTGGGTTGTTAGCTGAAAAACTGTTTTTT. Its translation: CSGLLAEKLFF.

This clone was seen only once. The V gene is TRBV5-1, the J gene TRBJ1-4, with 7 bases that match TRBD1. The CDR3 runs 16 residues. Trimming took 4 bases from V and 7 from J; bases not matched to a gene: 13. The V gene's germline CDR1 is SGHRS and CDR2 YFSETQ. CDR3 nucleotides: TGCGCCAGCAGCGCCACCGGGACAGTTGGGGGTGAAAAACTGTTTTTT. Its translation: CASSATGTVGGEKLFF.

The J gene is TRBJ1-1, the V gene TRBV11-2; 9 bases fit TRBD1. Trimming cost V 5 bases and J 5 bases; bases outside gene matches: 9. CDR1 and CDR2 (germline): SGHAT, FQNNGV. The CDR3 sequence is 15 residues long. The CDR3 nucleotides are TGTGCCAGCAGCGACATAGACAGGGGGGGGACTGAAGCTTTCTTT. Encoded protein: CASSDIDRGGTEAFF.

The genes are TRBV7-9 and TRBJ2-1; 8 bases line up with TRBD2. The CDR3 loop spans 16 amino acids. V lost 5 bases to trimming and J lost 8 bases; unmatched junction nucleotides: 14. Looked up from germline, CDR1 is SEHNR and CDR2 is FQNEAQ (reference sequence). CDR3 loop: CASSIHLGRARDEQFF. The CDR3 DNA sequence: TGTGCCAGCAGCATCCACCTCGGGAGGGCGAGGGATGAGCAGTTCTTC.

In this sample, this clone turned up once. This chain connects TRBV5-4 to TRBJ2-7; 10 bases agree with TRBD2. Germline assignment: CDR1 SGHNT and CDR2 YYREEE (reference sequence). V dropped 0 bases and J dropped 1; count of bases not matched to a gene: 1. There are 15 residues in the CDR3. The chain's CDR3 is CASSLASGSSYEQYF. The CDR3 DNA sequence: TGTGCCAGCAGCTTGGCTAGCGGGAGTTCCTACGAGCAGTACTTC.

The chain combines TRBV19 with TRBJ2-1, with D unclear. V dropped 3 bases and J dropped 2 bases, with 11 bases sitting between them. Germline V CDR1 and CDR2: LNHDA, SQIVND (reference sequence). This CDR3 has 15 residues. The CDR3 spells CASSITVGTYNEQFF. In nucleotides, the CDR3 is TGTGCCAGTAGTATTACCGTTGGCACCTACAATGAGCAGTTCTTC.

This chain uses TRBV7-6 with TRBJ2-3; 8 nucleotides match TRBD1. CDR1 is SGHVS, CDR2 FNYEAQ, per germline. The CDR3 covers 17 residues. Unmatched junction bases numbered 7, after V lost 2 bases and J lost 0 bases. The DNA of the CDR3 is TGTGCCAGCAGCTTATTAACAGGGGGTATAAGCACAGATACGCAGTATTTT. Protein: CASSLLTGGISTDTQYF.

The genes are TRBV27 and TRBJ1-2, with D tentatively TRBD1 (5 bases). Germline V gives CDR1 MNHEY, CDR2 SMNVEV (reference sequence). Between the trimmed V and J ends, which lost 3 bases and 2 bases, there was a span of 10 bases. The CDR3 covers 14 residues. This chain's CDR3 is CASSLGGPNYGYTF. CDR3 coding DNA: TGTGCCAGCAGTTTGGGGGGACCGAACTATGGCTACACCTTC.

The chain carries TRBV21-1 and TRBJ2-3; the table assigns TRBD2, which was not confirmed against the DNA. TRBV21-1 is a pseudogene segment. The CDR3 has 16 amino acids. CDR3 nucleotides: TGTGCCAGCAGCAAATGGTTCGGGCGCCGGGGAGATACGCAGTATTTT. Its protein product is CASSKWFGRRGDTQYF.

The chain employs TRBV7-2 and TRBJ1-2; D is possibly TRBD1 (6 bases). V was cut by 1 base and J by 4 bases, with 13 bases left in between. Germline-derived CDR1 and CDR2 are SGHTA and FQGNSA. The CDR3 length is 15 residues. The CDR3 reads CASSLVQGKGYGYTF. The CDR3 region has the DNA TGTGCCAGCAGCTTAGTGCAGGGGAAGGGCTATGGCTACACCTTC.